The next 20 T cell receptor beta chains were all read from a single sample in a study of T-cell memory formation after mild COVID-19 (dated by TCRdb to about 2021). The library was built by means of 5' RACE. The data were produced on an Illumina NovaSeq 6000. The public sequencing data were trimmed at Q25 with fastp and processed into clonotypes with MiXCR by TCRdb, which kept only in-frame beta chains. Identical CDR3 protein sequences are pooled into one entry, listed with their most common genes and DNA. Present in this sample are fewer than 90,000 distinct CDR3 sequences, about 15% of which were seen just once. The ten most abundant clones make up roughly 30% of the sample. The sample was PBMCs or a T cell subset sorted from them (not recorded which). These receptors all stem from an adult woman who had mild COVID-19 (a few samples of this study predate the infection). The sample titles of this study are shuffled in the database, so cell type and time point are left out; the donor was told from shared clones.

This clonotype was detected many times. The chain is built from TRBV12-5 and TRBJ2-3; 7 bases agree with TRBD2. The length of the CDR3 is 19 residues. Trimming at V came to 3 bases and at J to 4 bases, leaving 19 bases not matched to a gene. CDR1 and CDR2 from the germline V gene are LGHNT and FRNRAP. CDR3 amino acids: CASGFASGGSTPLADTQYF. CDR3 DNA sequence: TGTGCTAGTGGTTTTGCTTCGGGCGGGAGTACCCCTCTGGCAGATACGCAGTATTTT. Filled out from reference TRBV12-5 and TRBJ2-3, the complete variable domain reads DARVTQTPRHKVTEMGQEVTMRCQPILGHNTVFWYRQTMMQGLELLAYFRNRAPLDDSGMPKDRFSAEMPDATLATLKIQPSEPRDSAVYFCASGFASGGSTPLADTQYFGPGTRLTVL.

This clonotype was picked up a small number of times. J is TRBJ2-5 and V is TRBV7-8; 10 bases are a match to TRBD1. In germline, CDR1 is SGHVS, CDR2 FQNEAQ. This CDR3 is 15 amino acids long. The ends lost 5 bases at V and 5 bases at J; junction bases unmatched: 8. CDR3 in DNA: TGTGCCAGCAGCACCTTCGGGACAGGGGATGAGACCCAGTACTTC. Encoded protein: CASSTFGTGDETQYF.

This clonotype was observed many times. The CDR3 reads CASRQAGRTDTQYF. CDR3 nucleotides: TGTGCCAGCAGGCAAGCGGGCCGCACAGATACGCAGTATTTT. The chain recombines TRBV12-3 or TRBV12-4 with TRBJ2-3; D perhaps matches TRBD2 (6 bases). This CDR3 contains 14 residues. Trimming cost V 6 bases and J 1 base, with 11 bases left between them.

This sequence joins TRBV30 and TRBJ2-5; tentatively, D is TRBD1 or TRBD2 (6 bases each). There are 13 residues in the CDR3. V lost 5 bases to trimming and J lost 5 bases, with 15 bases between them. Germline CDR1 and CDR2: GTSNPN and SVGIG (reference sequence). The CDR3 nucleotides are TGTGCCTGGGGGGCGCTAGGGGGGGAGACCCAGTACTTC. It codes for CAWGALGGETQYF.

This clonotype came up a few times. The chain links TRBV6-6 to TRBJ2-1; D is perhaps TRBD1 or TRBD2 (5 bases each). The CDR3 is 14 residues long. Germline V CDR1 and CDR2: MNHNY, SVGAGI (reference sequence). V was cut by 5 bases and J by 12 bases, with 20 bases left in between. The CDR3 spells CASSPRDGLGVQFF. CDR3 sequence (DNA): TGTGCCAGCAGTCCCCGGGACGGCTTAGGAGTGCAGTTCTTC.

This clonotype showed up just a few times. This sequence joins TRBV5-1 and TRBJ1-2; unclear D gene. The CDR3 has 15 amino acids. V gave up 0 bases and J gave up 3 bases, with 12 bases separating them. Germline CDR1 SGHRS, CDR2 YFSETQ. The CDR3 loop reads CASSLDGPQYYGYTF. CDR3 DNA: TGCGCCAGCAGCTTGGATGGGCCCCAATACTATGGCTACACCTTC.

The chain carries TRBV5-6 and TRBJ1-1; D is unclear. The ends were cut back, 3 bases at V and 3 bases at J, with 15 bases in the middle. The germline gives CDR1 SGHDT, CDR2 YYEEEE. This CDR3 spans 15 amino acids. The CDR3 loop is CASSSLGPLDTEAFF. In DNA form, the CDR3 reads TGTGCCAGCAGCTCGTTAGGCCCATTAGACACTGAAGCTTTCTTT.

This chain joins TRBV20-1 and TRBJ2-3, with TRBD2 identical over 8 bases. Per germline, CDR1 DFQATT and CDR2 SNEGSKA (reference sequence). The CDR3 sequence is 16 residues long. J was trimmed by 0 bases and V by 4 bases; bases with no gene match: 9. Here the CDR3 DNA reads TGCAGTGCTACCCAAACTAGCGGTCTGAGCACAGATACGCAGTATTTT. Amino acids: CSATQTSGLSTDTQYF.

The CDR3 coding sequence is TGTGCCAGCAGCTTGGGCAGGGTCGCCTACAATGAGCAGTTCTTC. Encoded protein: CASSLGRVAYNEQFF. The chain is built from TRBV5-6 and TRBJ2-1, with D possibly TRBD1 on 5 matching bases. CDR3 length equals 15 residues. The V end was cut by 0 bases, the J end by 2 bases, with 9 bases between. CDR1 and CDR2 from the germline V gene are SGHDT and YYEEEE.

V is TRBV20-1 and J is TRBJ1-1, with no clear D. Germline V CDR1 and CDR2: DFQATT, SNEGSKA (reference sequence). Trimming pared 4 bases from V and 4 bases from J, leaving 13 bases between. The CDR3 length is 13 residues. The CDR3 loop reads CSATPGGPTEAFF. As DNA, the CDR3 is TGCAGTGCTACGCCGGGAGGCCCCACTGAAGCTTTCTTT.

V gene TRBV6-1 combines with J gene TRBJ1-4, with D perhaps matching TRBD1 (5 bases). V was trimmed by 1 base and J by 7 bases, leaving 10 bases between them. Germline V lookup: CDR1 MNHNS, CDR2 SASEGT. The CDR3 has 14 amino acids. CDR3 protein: CASSEEGSGEKLFF. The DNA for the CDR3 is TGTGCCAGCAGTGAAGAGGGGTCGGGTGAAAAACTGTTTTTT.

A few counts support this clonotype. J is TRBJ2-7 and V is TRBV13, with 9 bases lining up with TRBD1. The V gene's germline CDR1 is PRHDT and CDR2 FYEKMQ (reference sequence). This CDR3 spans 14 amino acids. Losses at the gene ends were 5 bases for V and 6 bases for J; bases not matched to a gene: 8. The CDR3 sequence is CASSPGQGPGEQYF. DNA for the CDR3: TGTGCCAGCAGCCCAGGACAGGGGCCCGGCGAGCAGTACTTC.

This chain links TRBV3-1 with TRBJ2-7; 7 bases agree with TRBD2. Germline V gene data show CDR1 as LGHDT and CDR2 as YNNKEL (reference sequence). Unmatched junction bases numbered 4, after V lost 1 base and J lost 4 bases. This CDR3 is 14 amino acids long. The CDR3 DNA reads TGTGCCAGCAGCCAAGGGCCGGGGGGATACGAGCAGTACTTC. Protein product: CASSQGPGGYEQYF.

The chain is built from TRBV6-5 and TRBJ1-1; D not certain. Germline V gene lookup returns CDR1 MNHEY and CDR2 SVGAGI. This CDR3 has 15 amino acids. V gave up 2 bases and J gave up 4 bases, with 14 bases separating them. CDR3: CASSYVGPWATEAFF. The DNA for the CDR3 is TGTGCCAGCAGTTACGTAGGACCATGGGCCACTGAAGCTTTCTTT.

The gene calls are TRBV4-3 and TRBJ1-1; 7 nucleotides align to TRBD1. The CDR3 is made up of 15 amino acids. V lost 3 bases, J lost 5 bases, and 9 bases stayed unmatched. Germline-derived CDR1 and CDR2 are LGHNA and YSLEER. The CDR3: CASSQNNRGGTEAFF. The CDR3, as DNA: TGCGCCAGCAGCCAGAATAACAGGGGTGGGACTGAAGCTTTCTTT.

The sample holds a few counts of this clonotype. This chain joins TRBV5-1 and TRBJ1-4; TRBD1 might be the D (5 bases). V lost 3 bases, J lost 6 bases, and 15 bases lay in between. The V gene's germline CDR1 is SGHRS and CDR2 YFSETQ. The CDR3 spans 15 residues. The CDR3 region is CASSWGDRQDEKLFF. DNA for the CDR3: TGCGCCAGCAGCTGGGGGGACCGCCAGGATGAAAAACTGTTTTTT.

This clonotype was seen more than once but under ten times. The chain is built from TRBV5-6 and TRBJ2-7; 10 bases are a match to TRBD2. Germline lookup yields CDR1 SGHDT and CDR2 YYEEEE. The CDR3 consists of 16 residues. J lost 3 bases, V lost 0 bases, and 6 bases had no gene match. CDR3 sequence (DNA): TGTGCCAGCAGCTTGGGGCGGGGACTAGCGTTCTACGAGCAGTACTTC. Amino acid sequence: CASSLGRGLAFYEQYF.

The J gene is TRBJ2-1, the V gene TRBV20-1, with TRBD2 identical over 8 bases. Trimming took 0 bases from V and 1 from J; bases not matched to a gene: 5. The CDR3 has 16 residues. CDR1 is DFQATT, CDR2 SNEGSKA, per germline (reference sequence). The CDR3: CSARDTAGGSYNEQFF. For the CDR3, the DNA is TGCAGTGCTAGAGATACGGCGGGGGGTTCCTACAATGAGCAGTTCTTC.

As DNA, the CDR3 is TGTGCCAGCAAAACTAGCGGCCCACCTGCGCAGTTCTTC. Its protein is CASKTSGPPAQFF. V gene TRBV6-1 combines with J gene TRBJ2-1; TRBD2 matches at 8 bases. The junction had 11 bases not matched to a gene; V was cut back by 7 bases and J by 12 bases. The CDR3 totals 13 residues. Germline V gene data show CDR1 as MNHNS and CDR2 as SASEGT.

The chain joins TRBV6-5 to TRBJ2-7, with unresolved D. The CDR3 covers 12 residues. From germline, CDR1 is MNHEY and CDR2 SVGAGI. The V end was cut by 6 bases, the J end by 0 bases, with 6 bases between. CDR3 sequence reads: CASSRSSYEQYF. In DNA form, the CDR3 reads TGTGCCAGCAGCCGCAGCTCCTACGAGCAGTACTTC.